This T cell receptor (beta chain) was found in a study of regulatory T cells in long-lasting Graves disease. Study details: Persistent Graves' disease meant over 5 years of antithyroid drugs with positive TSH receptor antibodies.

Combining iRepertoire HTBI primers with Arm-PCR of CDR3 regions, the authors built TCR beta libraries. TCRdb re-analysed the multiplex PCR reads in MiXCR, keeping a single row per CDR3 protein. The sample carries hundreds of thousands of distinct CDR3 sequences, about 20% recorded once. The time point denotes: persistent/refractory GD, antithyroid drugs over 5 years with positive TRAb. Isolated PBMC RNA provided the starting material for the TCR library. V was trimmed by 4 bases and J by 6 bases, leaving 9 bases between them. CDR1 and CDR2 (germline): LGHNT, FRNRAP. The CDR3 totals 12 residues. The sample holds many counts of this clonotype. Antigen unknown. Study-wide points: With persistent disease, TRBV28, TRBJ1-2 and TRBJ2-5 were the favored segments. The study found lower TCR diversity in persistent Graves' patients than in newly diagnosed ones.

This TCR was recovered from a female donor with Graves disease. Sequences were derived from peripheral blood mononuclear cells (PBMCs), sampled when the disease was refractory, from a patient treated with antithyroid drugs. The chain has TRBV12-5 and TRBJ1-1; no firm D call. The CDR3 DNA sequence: TGTGCTAGTGGTTGGGGAAGGGCTGAAGCTTTCTTT. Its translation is CASGWGRAEAFF. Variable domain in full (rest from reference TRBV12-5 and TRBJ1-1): DARVTQTPRHKVTEMGQEVTMRCQPILGHNTVFWYRQTMMQGLELLAYFRNRAPLDDSGMPKDRFSAEMPDATLATLKIQPSEPRDSAVYFCASGWGRAEAFFGQGTRLTVV.